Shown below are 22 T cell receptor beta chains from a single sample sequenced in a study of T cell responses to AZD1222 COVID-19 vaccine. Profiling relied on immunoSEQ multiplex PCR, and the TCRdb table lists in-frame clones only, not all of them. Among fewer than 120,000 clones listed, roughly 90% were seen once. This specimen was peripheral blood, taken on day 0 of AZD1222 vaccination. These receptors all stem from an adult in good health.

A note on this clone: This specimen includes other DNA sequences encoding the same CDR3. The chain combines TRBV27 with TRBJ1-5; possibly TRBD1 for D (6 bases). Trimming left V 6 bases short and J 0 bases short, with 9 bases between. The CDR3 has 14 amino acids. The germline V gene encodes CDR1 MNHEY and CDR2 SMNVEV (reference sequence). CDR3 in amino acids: CASSLQGSNQPQHF. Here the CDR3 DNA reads TGTGCCAGCAGCCTACAGGGTAGCAATCAGCCCCAGCATTTT.

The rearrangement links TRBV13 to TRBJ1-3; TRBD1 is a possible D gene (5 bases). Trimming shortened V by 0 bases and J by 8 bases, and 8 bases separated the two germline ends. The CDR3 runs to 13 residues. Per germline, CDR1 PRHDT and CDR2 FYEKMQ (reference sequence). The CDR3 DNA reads TGTGCCAGCAGCTTAGGCCAGGGACACACCATATATTTT. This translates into CASSLGQGHTIYF.

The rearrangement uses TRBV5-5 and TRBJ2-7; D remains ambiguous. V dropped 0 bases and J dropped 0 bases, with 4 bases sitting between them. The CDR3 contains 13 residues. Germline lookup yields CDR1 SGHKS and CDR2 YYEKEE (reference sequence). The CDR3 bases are TGTGCCAGCAGCTTGGAAATCTCCTACGAGCAGTACTTC. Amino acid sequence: CASSLEISYEQYF.

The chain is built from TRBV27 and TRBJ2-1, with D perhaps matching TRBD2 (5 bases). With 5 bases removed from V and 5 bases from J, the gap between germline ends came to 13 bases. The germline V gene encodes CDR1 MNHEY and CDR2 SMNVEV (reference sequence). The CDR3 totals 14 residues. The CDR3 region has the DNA TGTGCCAGCAGTCTCTATGACTACAACAATGAGCAGTTCTTC. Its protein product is CASSLYDYNNEQFF.

In DNA, the CDR3 is TGTGCCAGCAGCTCCCTCCGGGACAGCTATGGCTACACCTTC. This encodes CASSSLRDSYGYTF. The chain combines TRBV7-2 with TRBJ1-2; 7 positions agree with TRBD1. The V gene's germline CDR1 is SGHTA and CDR2 FQGNSA. The CDR3 extends over 14 amino acids. The ends lost 4 bases at V and 4 bases at J; junction bases unmatched: 6.

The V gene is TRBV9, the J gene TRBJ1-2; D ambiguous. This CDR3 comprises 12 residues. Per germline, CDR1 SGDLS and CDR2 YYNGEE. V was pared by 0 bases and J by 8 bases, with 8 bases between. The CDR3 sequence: CASSVERIGYTF. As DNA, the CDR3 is TGTGCCAGCAGCGTAGAGAGGATCGGCTACACCTTC.

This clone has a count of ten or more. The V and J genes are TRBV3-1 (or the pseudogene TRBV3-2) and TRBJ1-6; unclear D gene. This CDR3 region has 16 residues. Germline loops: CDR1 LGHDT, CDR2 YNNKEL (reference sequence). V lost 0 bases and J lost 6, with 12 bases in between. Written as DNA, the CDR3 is TGTGCCAGCAGCCAAGAAATAACCAGCTTTAATTCACCCCTCCACTTT. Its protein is CASSQEITSFNSPLHF.

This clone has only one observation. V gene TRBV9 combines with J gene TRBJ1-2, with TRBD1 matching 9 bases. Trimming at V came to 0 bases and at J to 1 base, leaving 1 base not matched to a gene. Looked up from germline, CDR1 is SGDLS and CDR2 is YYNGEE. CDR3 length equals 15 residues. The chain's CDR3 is CASSVEGQGNYGYTF. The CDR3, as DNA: TGTGCCAGCAGCGTAGAGGGACAGGGTAACTATGGCTACACCTTC.

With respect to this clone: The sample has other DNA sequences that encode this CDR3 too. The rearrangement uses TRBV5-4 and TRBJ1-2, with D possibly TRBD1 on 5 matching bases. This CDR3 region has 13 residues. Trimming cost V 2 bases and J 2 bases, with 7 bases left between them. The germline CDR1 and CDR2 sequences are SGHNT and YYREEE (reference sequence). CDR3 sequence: CASSLDSNYGYTF. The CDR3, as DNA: TGTGCCAGCAGCTTAGACAGCAACTATGGCTACACCTTC.

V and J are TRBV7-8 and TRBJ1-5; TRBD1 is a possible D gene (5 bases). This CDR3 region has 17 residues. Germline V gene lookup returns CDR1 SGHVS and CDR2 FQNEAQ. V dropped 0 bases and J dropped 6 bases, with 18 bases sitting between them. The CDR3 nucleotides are TGTGCCAGCAGCTTAGCTCAGGGCCCAACATCCCTTCAGCCCCAGCATTTT. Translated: CASSLAQGPTSLQPQHF.

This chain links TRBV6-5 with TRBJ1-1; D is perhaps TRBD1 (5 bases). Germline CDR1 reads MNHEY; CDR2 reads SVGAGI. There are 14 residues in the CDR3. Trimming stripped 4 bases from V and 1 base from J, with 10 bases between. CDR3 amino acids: CASSFGGRNTEAFF. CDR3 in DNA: TGTGCCAGCAGTTTCGGGGGGAGGAACACTGAAGCTTTCTTT.

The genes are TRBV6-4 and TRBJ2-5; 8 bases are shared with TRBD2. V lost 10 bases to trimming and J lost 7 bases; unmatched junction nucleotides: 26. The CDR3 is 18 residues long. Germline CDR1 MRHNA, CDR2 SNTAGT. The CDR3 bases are TGTGCCATCCTTGGGGCCTTAAAAGCGGGGGACACTAATCTGACCCAGTACTTC. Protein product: CAILGALKAGDTNLTQYF.

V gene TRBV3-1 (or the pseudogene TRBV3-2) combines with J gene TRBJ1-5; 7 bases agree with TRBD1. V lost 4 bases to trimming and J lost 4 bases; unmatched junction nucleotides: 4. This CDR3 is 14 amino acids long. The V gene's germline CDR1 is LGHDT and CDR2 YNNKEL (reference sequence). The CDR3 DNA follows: TGTGCCAGCAGCCCACAGGGGTTTAATCAGCCCCAGCATTTT. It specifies CASSPQGFNQPQHF.

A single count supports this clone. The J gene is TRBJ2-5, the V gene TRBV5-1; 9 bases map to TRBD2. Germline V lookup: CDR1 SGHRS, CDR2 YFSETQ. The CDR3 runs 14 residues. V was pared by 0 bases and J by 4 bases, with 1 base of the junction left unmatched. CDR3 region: CASSLGSGRETQYF. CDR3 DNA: TGCGCCAGCAGCTTGGGTAGCGGGAGAGAGACCCAGTACTTC.

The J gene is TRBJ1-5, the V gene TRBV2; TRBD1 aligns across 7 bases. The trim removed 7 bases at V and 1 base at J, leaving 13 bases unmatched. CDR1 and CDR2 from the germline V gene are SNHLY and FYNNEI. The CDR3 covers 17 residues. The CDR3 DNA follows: TGTGCCAGCAAGCCAGGGGGGAACCGTGGGAGCAATCAGCCCCAGCATTTT. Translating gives CASKPGGNRGSNQPQHF. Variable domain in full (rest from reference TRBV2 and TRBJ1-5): EPEVTQTPSHQVTQMGQEVILRCVPISNHLYFYWYRQILGQKVEFLVSFYNNEISEKSEIFDDQFSVERPDGSNFTLKIRSTKLEDSAMYFCASKPGGNRGSNQPQHFGDGTRLSIL.

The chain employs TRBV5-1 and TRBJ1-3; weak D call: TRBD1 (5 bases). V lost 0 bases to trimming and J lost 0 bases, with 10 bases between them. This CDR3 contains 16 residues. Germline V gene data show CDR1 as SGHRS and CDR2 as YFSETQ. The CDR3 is CASSLGDGASGNTIYF. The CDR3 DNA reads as TGCGCCAGCAGCTTGGGAGATGGGGCCTCTGGAAACACCATATATTTT.

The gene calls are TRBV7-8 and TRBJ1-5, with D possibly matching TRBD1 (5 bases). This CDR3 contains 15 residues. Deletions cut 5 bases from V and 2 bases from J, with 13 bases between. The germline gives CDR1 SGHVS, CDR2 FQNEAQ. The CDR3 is CASSSLGGGNQPQHF. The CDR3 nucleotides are TGTGCCAGCAGCAGTCTCGGGGGGGGCAATCAGCCCCAGCATTTT.

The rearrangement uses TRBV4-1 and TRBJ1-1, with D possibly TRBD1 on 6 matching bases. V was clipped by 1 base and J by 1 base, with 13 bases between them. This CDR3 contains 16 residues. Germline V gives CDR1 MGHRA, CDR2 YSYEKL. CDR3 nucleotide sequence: TGCGCCAGCAGCCAAGTGGGGCTGGGGGCGAACACTGAAGCTTTCTTT. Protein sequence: CASSQVGLGANTEAFF.

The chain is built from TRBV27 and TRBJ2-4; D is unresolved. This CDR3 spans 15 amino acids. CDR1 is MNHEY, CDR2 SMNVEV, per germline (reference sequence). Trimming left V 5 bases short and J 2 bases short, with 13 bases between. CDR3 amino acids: CASSPSLVPKNIQYF. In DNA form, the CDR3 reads TGTGCCAGCAGTCCCAGTCTGGTTCCCAAAAACATTCAGTACTTC.

CDR3 sequence (DNA): TGCGCCAGCAGGGCGACAGGGAATAGGATGAACACTGAAGCTTTCTTT. Its translation: CASRATGNRMNTEAFF. This chain joins TRBV5-1 and TRBJ1-1; 7 nucleotides match TRBD1. The V gene end was trimmed by 5 bases and the J gene end by 0 bases; junction bases not matched to a gene: 10. This CDR3 contains 16 residues. Germline CDR1 SGHRS, CDR2 YFSETQ.

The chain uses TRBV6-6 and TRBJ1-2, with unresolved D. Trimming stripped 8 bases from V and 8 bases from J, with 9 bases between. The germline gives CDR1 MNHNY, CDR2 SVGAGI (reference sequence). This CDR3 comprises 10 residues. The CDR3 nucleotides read TGTGCCAGCCGAGGGTCCGGCTACACCTTC. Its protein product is CASRGSGYTF.

The CDR3 protein is CASSLGAENTEAFF. The CDR3 region has the DNA TGCGCCAGCAGCTTGGGCGCGGAGAACACTGAAGCTTTCTTT. The chain recombines TRBV5-1 with TRBJ1-1; D uncertain. Germline CDR1 and CDR2: SGHRS and YFSETQ. The CDR3 spans 14 residues. V dropped 0 bases and J dropped 1 base, with 7 bases sitting between them.